Following are 25 T cell receptor beta chains from one sample sequenced in a study of STAT3 mutations in large granular lymphocyte leukemia. Profiling relied on immunoSEQ multiplex PCR, and the TCRdb table lists in-frame clones only, not all of them. This table holds roughly 2,700 clones, around 69% found once. For these receptors, no antigen is known. Study results and caveats: Every T-LGLL patient had at least one immunodominant TCRbeta clonotype.

Material: peripheral blood mononuclear cells. The receptors shown here come from a man in his 60s with T-cell large granular lymphocyte leukemia. Some clones in this sample may be carry-over from other donors' samples.

The chain employs TRBV29-1 and TRBJ1-1; a weak D match, TRBD1 (5 bases). The CDR3 has 15 residues. V was clipped by 7 bases and J by 2 bases, with 20 bases between them. Germline V gene sequence: CDR1 SQVTM, CDR2 ANQGSEA. CDR3 residues: CSAQAGTAPNTEAFF. CDR3 sequence (DNA): TGCAGCGCCCAGGCCGGGACCGCTCCCAACACTGAAGCTTTCTTT.

The chain combines TRBV5-1 with TRBJ2-1; D gene uncertain. The CDR3 sequence is 12 residues long. Looked up from germline, CDR1 is SGHRS and CDR2 is YFSETQ. Trimming left V 4 bases short and J 9 bases short, with 11 bases between. This CDR3 is CASSLDEGEQFF. CDR3 in DNA: TGCGCCAGCAGCCTGGATGAAGGTGAGCAGTTCTTC.

V gene TRBV30 combines with J gene TRBJ1-2; 7 bases map to TRBD1. J gave up 6 bases and V 4 bases, and 5 bases lay outside the gene matches. There are 12 residues in the CDR3. Germline V lookup: CDR1 GTSNPN, CDR2 SVGIG (reference sequence). The CDR3 sequence is CAWIYGTDGYTF. The CDR3 nucleotides are TGTGCCTGGATATACGGGACAGATGGCTACACCTTC.

The gene calls are TRBV7-2 and TRBJ1-2, with 8 bases fitting TRBD1. CDR3 size: 13 residues. V lost 5 bases, J lost 8 bases, and 7 bases stayed unmatched. Germline V lookup: CDR1 SGHTA, CDR2 FQGNSA. This CDR3 is CASSPTTGEGYTF. CDR3 DNA: TGTGCCAGCAGCCCTACGACAGGGGAAGGCTACACCTTC. Full variable domain (missing parts from reference TRBV7-2 and TRBJ1-2): GAGVSQSPSNKVTEKGKDVELRCDPISGHTALYWYRQSLGQGLEFLIYFQGNSAPDKSGLPSDRFSAERTGGSVSTLTIQRTQQEDSAVYLCASSPTTGEGYTFGSGTRLTVV.

The table lists this clone with a few counts. V gene TRBV29-1 combines with J gene TRBJ2-3, with 12 bases lining up with TRBD2. The V segment lost 6 bases and the J segment 11 bases; nucleotides outside the gene matches: 6. The CDR3 extends over 12 amino acids. Germline V gives CDR1 SQVTM, CDR2 ANQGSEA. CDR3 coding DNA: TGCAGCGTCCACTCGACTAGCGGGGGGCAGTATTTT. Encoded protein: CSVHSTSGGQYF.

This rearrangement joins TRBV5-1 to TRBJ2-5; D tentatively reads TRBD1 or TRBD2 (6 bases each). Germline loops: CDR1 SGHRS, CDR2 YFSETQ. V was trimmed by 0 bases and J by 5 bases, leaving 14 bases between them. CDR3 size: 15 residues. CDR3 amino acids: CASSLEGGGGETQYF. CDR3 sequence (DNA): TGCGCCAGCAGCTTGGAGGGGGGCGGTGGCGAGACCCAGTACTTC.

The chain carries TRBV5-1 and TRBJ2-5; a possible D gene is TRBD2 (5 bases). The CDR3 covers 14 residues. V lost 4 bases and J lost 5, with 15 bases in between. Looked up from germline, CDR1 is SGHRS and CDR2 is YFSETQ. The CDR3 coding sequence is TGCGCCAGCAGCGCGGAGGTGGGATTGGAGACCCAGTACTTC. Protein sequence: CASSAEVGLETQYF. The whole variable domain, filled in from reference TRBV5-1 and TRBJ2-5, reads KAGVTQTPRYLIKTRGQQVTLSCSPISGHRSVSWYQQTPGQGLQFLFEYFSETQRNKGNFPGRFSGRQFSNSRSEMNVSTLELGDSALYLCASSAEVGLETQYFGPGTRLLVL.

The V and J genes are TRBV7-9 and TRBJ2-1, with 7 bases fitting TRBD1. With 5 bases clipped from V and 2 bases from J, the junction kept 6 bases outside the gene matches. CDR1 SEHNR and CDR2 FQNEAQ come from the germline V gene (reference sequence). This CDR3 has 15 residues. DNA for the CDR3: TGTGCCAGCAGCCCTCAGGGGGAAACCTACAATGAGCAGTTCTTC. Translating gives CASSPQGETYNEQFF.

The chain recombines TRBV11-2 with TRBJ2-7; D may be TRBD1 (6 bases). The CDR3 is 13 residues long. From germline, CDR1 is SGHAT and CDR2 FQNNGV. V was pared by 1 base and J by 3 bases, with 7 bases between. In DNA form, the CDR3 reads TGTGCCAGCAGCTTAGGGGACATCTACGAGCAGTACTTC. The encoded protein is CASSLGDIYEQYF.

V gene TRBV29-1 combines with J gene TRBJ2-7; tentatively, D is TRBD1 or TRBD2 (5 bases each). Germline V gives CDR1 SQVTM, CDR2 ANQGSEA. Between the trimmed V and J ends, which lost 7 bases and 5 bases, there was a span of 18 bases. The CDR3 loop spans 13 amino acids. DNA for the CDR3: TGCAGCGCCGAACAAGGACGGGGCCACGAGCAGTACTTC. Translation: CSAEQGRGHEQYF.

This clone was picked up a small number of times. The chain joins TRBV7-9 to TRBJ2-7; D may be TRBD2 (6 bases). Germline values: CDR1 SEHNR, CDR2 FQNEAQ (reference sequence). The V gene lost 7 bases and the J gene lost 0 bases, with 10 bases spanning the gap. CDR3 length: 13 amino acids. The CDR3 bases are TGTGCCAGCAAGGGGACTGACTCCTACGAGCAGTACTTC. Translated, it gives CASKGTDSYEQYF.

By share, this clone counts as medium-sized (0.01 to 0.1%). The chain recombines TRBV7-9 with TRBJ2-7; D is uncertain. CDR1 and CDR2 from the germline V gene are SEHNR and FQNEAQ (reference sequence). The CDR3 is 12 amino acids. The V end lost 1 base, the J end lost 5 bases, and 6 bases lay between the germline ends. The CDR3 bases are TGTGCCAGCAGCTTAGGTCAGAACGAGCAGTACTTC. It codes for CASSLGQNEQYF.

This clone was picked up a small number of times. This chain links TRBV5-1 with TRBJ1-6; possibly TRBD1 for D (5 bases). The CDR3 sequence is 14 residues long. Germline-derived CDR1 and CDR2 are SGHRS and YFSETQ. V lost 8 bases and J 7 bases, leaving 16 bases between the germline ends. Written as DNA, the CDR3 is TGCGCCAGTAAGTACGAGGGACGAAATTCACCCCTCCACTTT. It encodes CASKYEGRNSPLHF.

The chain uses TRBV5-4 and TRBJ2-7; 7 bases map to TRBD1. This CDR3 has 15 residues. Germline V CDR1 and CDR2: SGHNT, YYREEE (reference sequence). J gave up 7 bases and V 1 base, and 11 bases lay outside the gene matches. The DNA for the CDR3 is TGTGCCAGCAGCTTGCTACAGGGGACCTCAGGAGAGCAGTACTTC. Amino acid sequence: CASSLLQGTSGEQYF.

The chain uses TRBV29-1 and TRBJ2-7; 8 bases are shared with TRBD1. The CDR3 extends over 12 amino acids. CDR1 SQVTM and CDR2 ANQGSEA come from the germline V gene. Trimming cost V 5 bases and J 5 bases; bases outside gene matches: 5. The CDR3 is CSVRTGSHEQYF. The CDR3, as DNA: TGCAGCGTTAGGACAGGGTCCCACGAGCAGTACTTC.

V gene TRBV5-1 combines with J gene TRBJ2-2; D not certain. The V and J ends lost 2 bases and 7 bases respectively, with 3 bases between them. The CDR3 loop spans 11 amino acids. Germline V gene lookup returns CDR1 SGHRS and CDR2 YFSETQ. CDR3 coding DNA: TGCGCCAGCAGCTTTCTCGGGGAGCTGTTTTTT. This gives the protein CASSFLGELFF.

This clone came up a few times. The chain employs TRBV7-9 and TRBJ1-6, with 10 bases matching TRBD1. J gave up 8 bases and V 5 bases, and 6 bases lay outside the gene matches. The length of the CDR3 is 15 residues. Germline V gene sequence: CDR1 SEHNR, CDR2 FQNEAQ (reference sequence). CDR3 loop: CASSDTGTGDSPLHF. In DNA, the CDR3 is TGTGCCAGCAGCGATACCGGGACAGGGGATTCACCCCTCCACTTT.

The chain carries TRBV7-8 and TRBJ2-7; 9 positions agree with TRBD2. The CDR3 runs to 14 residues. With 0 bases clipped from V and 5 bases from J, the junction kept 2 bases outside the gene matches. The germline gives CDR1 SGHVS, CDR2 FQNEAQ. Here the CDR3 reads CASSLASGGHEQYF. CDR3 DNA sequence: TGTGCCAGCAGCTTAGCTAGCGGGGGCCACGAGCAGTACTTC.

The genes are TRBV18 and TRBJ2-3, with D perhaps matching TRBD2 (6 bases). Trimming stripped 2 bases from V and 2 bases from J, with 8 bases between. This CDR3 region has 14 residues. CDR1 is KGHSH, CDR2 LQKENI, per germline. CDR3 coding DNA: TGTGCCAGCTCACCAGAGGGACTCACAGATACGCAGTATTTT. It is translated as CASSPEGLTDTQYF.

The J gene is TRBJ1-2, the V gene TRBV6-1; 8 nucleotides line up with TRBD1. The J segment lost 8 bases and the V segment lost 8 bases, leaving 4 bases of the junction unmatched. Germline lookup yields CDR1 MNHNS and CDR2 SASEGT. The CDR3 totals 11 residues. The CDR3 bases are TGTGCCAGCCAGGGGGCTTGGGGCTACACCTTC. Amino acids: CASQGAWGYTF.

The chain carries TRBV4-1 and TRBJ1-1; TRBD1 aligns across 7 bases. Germline lookup yields CDR1 MGHRA and CDR2 YSYEKL. The CDR3 loop spans 16 amino acids. Trimming took 0 bases from V and 5 from J; bases not matched to a gene: 9. CDR3 nucleotides: TGCGCCAGCAGCCAAGAAAGAACAGGGGTTTTTACTGAAGCTTTCTTT. Translation: CASSQERTGVFTEAFF.

The chain is built from TRBV5-6 and TRBJ1-2; D possibly corresponds to TRBD1 (5 bases). From germline, CDR1 is SGHDT and CDR2 YYEEEE. Trimming left V 5 bases short and J 4 bases short, with 9 bases between. The CDR3 is made up of 12 amino acids. The chain's CDR3 is CASSSTVYGYTF. The CDR3 nucleotides are TGTGCCAGCAGTTCGACAGTCTATGGCTACACCTTC. The whole variable domain, remainder taken from reference TRBV5-6 and TRBJ1-2, is DAGVTQSPTHLIKTRGQQVTLRCSPKSGHDTVSWYQQALGQGPQFIFQYYEEEERQRGNFPDRFSGHQFPNYSSELNVNALLLGDSALYLCASSSTVYGYTFGSGTRLTVV.

This clone was observed a handful of times. This rearrangement joins TRBV28 to TRBJ1-1; no definite D call. With 11 bases removed from V and 8 bases from J, the gap between germline ends came to 21 bases. CDR3 length: 13 amino acids. Germline V gene lookup returns CDR1 MDHEN and CDR2 SYDVKM. CDR3 loop: CAGGRPSGREAFF. CDR3 in DNA: TGTGCCGGCGGACGCCCGAGTGGTAGGGAAGCTTTCTTT.

The rearrangement joins TRBV5-1 to TRBJ2-3, with TRBD1 matching 12 bases. CDR3 length equals 14 residues. J lost 6 bases, V lost 3 bases, and 2 bases had no gene match. CDR1 and CDR2 from the germline V gene are SGHRS and YFSETQ. CDR3 DNA: TGCGCCAGCAGCTGGGACAGGGGGCCGGATACGCAGTATTTT. Its protein is CASSWDRGPDTQYF.

The CDR3 spells CASSLSFSEAFF. CDR3 coding DNA: TGTGCCAGCAGCTTATCTTTTTCTGAAGCTTTCTTT. The V call is TRBV7-9, the J call TRBJ1-1; D uncertain. The CDR3 consists of 12 residues. The V end was cut by 2 bases, the J end by 6 bases, with 7 bases between. Per the germline V gene, CDR1 is SEHNR and CDR2 is FQNEAQ (reference sequence).